A single sample is the source of the 14 T cell receptor beta chains below, sequenced in a study of fetal regulatory T cell absence and autoimmunity. Sequencing used immunoSEQ multiplex PCR; TCRdb keeps in-frame clones, though not all of them. Of approximately 49,000 clones listed, around 85% are singletons. The sample was cord blood. The receptor set was obtained from a newborn boy with IPEX syndrome.

This clone has only one observation. The genes are TRBV6-1 and TRBJ1-1; D unclear. V gave up 2 bases and J gave up 7 bases, with 11 bases separating them. Germline-derived CDR1 and CDR2 are MNHNS and SASEGT. The CDR3 has 13 amino acids. CDR3 loop: CASSEIVSGEAFF. In nucleotides, the CDR3 is TGTGCCAGCAGTGAAATAGTCAGTGGTGAAGCTTTCTTT.

The chain employs TRBV5-6 and TRBJ2-3, with TRBD2 identical over 9 bases. The CDR3 extends over 15 amino acids. J lost 3 bases, V lost 0 bases, and 2 bases had no gene match. In germline, CDR1 is SGHDT, CDR2 YYEEEE. CDR3 in amino acids: CASSLVAGGTDTQYF. The DNA of the CDR3 is TGTGCCAGCAGCTTGGTCGCGGGGGGGACAGATACGCAGTATTTT.

The chain joins TRBV7-9 to TRBJ2-5, with 9 bases identical to TRBD1. CDR1 is SEHNR and CDR2 is FQNEAQ in the germline V gene (reference sequence). Unmatched junction bases numbered 4, after V lost 1 base and J lost 1 base. This CDR3 spans 16 amino acids. The DNA for the CDR3 is TGTGCCAGCAGCTTAGGAGACAGGGGGGGCCAAGAGACCCAGTACTTC. It codes for CASSLGDRGGQETQYF.

This chain links TRBV5-4 with TRBJ1-1, with D possibly TRBD1 on 6 matching bases. With 4 bases removed from V and 5 bases from J, the gap between germline ends came to 12 bases. Germline CDR1 is SGHNT and CDR2 is YYREEE (reference sequence). The CDR3 spans 13 residues. CDR3 in DNA: TGTGCCAGCAGCCAGTGGGGGCGGACTGAAGCTTTCTTT. Protein: CASSQWGRTEAFF.

V is TRBV5-6 and J is TRBJ2-2; 9 bases fit TRBD2. In germline, CDR1 is SGHDT, CDR2 YYEEEE. Trimming removed 1 base from V and 7 bases from J; junction bases left unmatched: 8. The CDR3 covers 16 residues. CDR3 DNA sequence: TGTGCCAGCAGCTTGTTAAGCGGGGGGTCGGTCGGGGAGCTGTTTTTT. It is translated as CASSLLSGGSVGELFF.

The chain employs TRBV19 and TRBJ2-5, with a tentative D call TRBD2 (7 bases). The ends were cut back, 7 bases at V and 2 bases at J, with 17 bases in the middle. Germline values: CDR1 LNHDA, CDR2 SQIVND (reference sequence). CDR3 length: 15 residues. CDR3 sequence: CASTSRGREQETQYF. CDR3 DNA: TGTGCCAGTACCTCTAGGGGGAGGGAACAAGAGACCCAGTACTTC.

This sequence joins TRBV9 and TRBJ2-7; D assignment may be TRBD1 or TRBD2 (5 bases each). The CDR3 loop spans 14 amino acids. V was cut by 0 bases and J by 5 bases, with 12 bases left in between. Germline V gene data show CDR1 as SGDLS and CDR2 as YYNGEE. CDR3 loop: CASSVGGGRDEQYF. The CDR3 coding sequence is TGTGCCAGCAGCGTAGGTGGGGGAAGGGACGAGCAGTACTTC. The whole variable domain, filled in from reference TRBV9 and TRBJ2-7, reads DSGVTQTPKHLITATGQRVTLRCSPRSGDLSVYWYQQSLDQGLQFLIQYYNGEERAKGNILERFSAQQFPDLHSELNLSSLELGDSALYFCASSVGGGRDEQYFGPGTRLTVT.

The chain couples TRBV27 to TRBJ2-3; possibly TRBD2 for D (6 bases). The CDR3 covers 15 residues. The V gene lost 1 base and the J gene lost 6 bases, with 14 bases spanning the gap. Germline loops: CDR1 MNHEY, CDR2 SMNVEV (reference sequence). Written as DNA, the CDR3 is TGTGCCAGCAGTTTATTGGGCGGGAAGGGGGATACGCAGTATTTT. As protein: CASSLLGGKGDTQYF.

The J gene is TRBJ1-2, the V gene TRBV6-5; no reliable D call. This CDR3 contains 13 residues. V dropped 0 bases and J dropped 4 bases, with 6 bases sitting between them. Germline V gene data show CDR1 as MNHEY and CDR2 as SVGAGI. CDR3 in DNA: TGTGCCAGCAGTTACTCCGTGGGCTATGGCTACACCTTC. Its translation is CASSYSVGYGYTF.

This clone occurred once. V and J are TRBV7-6 and TRBJ1-2; perhaps TRBD1 as D (6 bases). The germline CDR1 and CDR2 sequences are SGHVS and FNYEAQ. The CDR3 is 14 amino acids. Trimming stripped 5 bases from V and 4 bases from J, with 14 bases between. The CDR3 is CASSDGGGPYGYTF. CDR3 nucleotides: TGTGCCAGCAGCGATGGGGGGGGGCCCTATGGCTACACCTTC.

Of note for this clone: Compared with germline, one end of the junction differs, possibly owing to a read error. The rearrangement uses TRBV7-2 and TRBJ2-3, with 10 bases aligning to TRBD2. This CDR3 comprises 15 residues. CDR1 and CDR2 from the germline V gene are SGHTA and FQGNSA. The CDR3 is CASTLAGGLTDTQYF. In DNA form, the CDR3 reads TGTGCCAGCACCTTAGCGGGGGGACTTACAGATACGCAGTATTTT.

This clone was observed once. The chain employs TRBV4-1 and TRBJ2-1, with 7 bases matching TRBD2. Looked up from germline, CDR1 is MGHRA and CDR2 is YSYEKL. V lost 4 bases to trimming and J lost 4 bases; unmatched junction nucleotides: 10. The CDR3 has 16 residues. The CDR3 spells CASSPTGTTLYNEQFF. In DNA form, the CDR3 reads TGCGCCAGCAGCCCAACCGGGACTACCCTATACAATGAGCAGTTCTTC.

On this clone: Other DNA sequences in the same sample also yield this CDR3. The rearrangement uses TRBV5-1 and TRBJ1-1; no clear D gene. V was pared by 0 bases and J by 1 base, with 4 bases between. The CDR3 has 13 amino acids. The germline gives CDR1 SGHRS, CDR2 YFSETQ. The CDR3 DNA sequence: TGCGCCAGCAGCTTGGGACGGAACACTGAAGCTTTCTTT. This sequence encodes CASSLGRNTEAFF.

The chain recombines TRBV5-1 with TRBJ1-1; D uncertain. Trimming removed 3 bases from V and 4 bases from J, with 7 bases in between. The germline CDR1 and CDR2 sequences are SGHRS and YFSETQ. The CDR3 has 12 amino acids. CDR3 DNA: TGCGCCAGCAGCTCCCGGGGCACTGAAGCTTTCTTT. It yields the protein CASSSRGTEAFF.